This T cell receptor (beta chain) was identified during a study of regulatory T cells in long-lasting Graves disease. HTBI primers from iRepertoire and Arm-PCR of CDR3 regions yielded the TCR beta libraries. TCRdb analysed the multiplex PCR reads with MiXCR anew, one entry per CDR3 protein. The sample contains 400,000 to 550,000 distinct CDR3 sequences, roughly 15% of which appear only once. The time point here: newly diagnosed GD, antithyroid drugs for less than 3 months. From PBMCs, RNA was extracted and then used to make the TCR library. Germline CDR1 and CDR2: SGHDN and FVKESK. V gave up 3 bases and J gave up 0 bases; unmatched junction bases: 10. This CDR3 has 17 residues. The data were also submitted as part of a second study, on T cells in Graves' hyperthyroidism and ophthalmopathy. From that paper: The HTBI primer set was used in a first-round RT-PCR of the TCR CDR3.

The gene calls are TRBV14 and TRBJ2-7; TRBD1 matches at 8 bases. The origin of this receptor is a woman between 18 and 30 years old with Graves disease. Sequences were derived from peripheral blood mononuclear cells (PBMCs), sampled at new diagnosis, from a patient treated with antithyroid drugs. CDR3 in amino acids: CASSHRTGTISSYEQYF. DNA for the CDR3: TGTGCCAGCAGCCATCGGACAGGGACAATTTCCTCCTACGAGCAGTACTTC.